This record covers a single TCR beta chain. The sample belongs to a study of T cell changes during pregnancy in multiple sclerosis. CDR3 length: 15 amino acids. Germline V lookup: CDR1 SEHNR, CDR2 FQNEAQ (reference sequence). Losses at the gene ends were 5 bases for V and 0 bases for J; bases not matched to a gene: 6. Measured with immunoSEQ multiplex PCR; TCRdb has only the in-frame clones, and not every one. There are over 85,000 clones in the sample; roughly nine tenths occur only once, and under 0.85% lies in the top ten. V and J are TRBV7-9 and TRBJ2-7; TRBD1 matches 8 bases. This clonotype was sampled from a female donor in good health, enrolled as a control in a pregnancy study. Sequencing used peripheral blood, obtained in the second trimester of pregnancy. The CDR3 here is CASSLRTGTSYEQYF. In nucleotides, the CDR3 is TGTGCCAGCAGCCTCAGGACAGGGACCTCCTACGAGCAGTACTTC.